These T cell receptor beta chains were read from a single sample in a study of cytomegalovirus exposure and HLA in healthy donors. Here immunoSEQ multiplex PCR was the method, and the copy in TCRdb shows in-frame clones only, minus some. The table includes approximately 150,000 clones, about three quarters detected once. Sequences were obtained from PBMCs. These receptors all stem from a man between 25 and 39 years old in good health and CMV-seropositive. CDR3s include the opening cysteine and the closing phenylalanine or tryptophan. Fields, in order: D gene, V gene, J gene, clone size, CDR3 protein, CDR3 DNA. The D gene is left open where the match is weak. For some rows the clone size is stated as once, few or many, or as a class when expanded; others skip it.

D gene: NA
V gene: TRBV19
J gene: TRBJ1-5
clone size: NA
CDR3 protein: CASSIGAGVHGQPQHF
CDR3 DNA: TGTGCCAGTAGTATAGGGGCAGGGGTTCATGGTCAGCCCCAGCATTTT

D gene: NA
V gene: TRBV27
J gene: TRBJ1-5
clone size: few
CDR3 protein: CASSSVEGNQPQHF
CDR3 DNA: TGTGCCAGCAGTTCGGTGGAGGGCAATCAGCCCCAGCATTTT

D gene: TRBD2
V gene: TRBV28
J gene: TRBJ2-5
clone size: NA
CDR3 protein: CASTLLAGGFQETQYF
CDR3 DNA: TGTGCCAGCACCCTACTAGCGGGAGGGTTCCAAGAGACCCAGTACTTC

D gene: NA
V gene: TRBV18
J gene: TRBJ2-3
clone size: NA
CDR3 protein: CASSLGGATDTQYF
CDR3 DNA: TGTGCCAGCTCCTTAGGAGGGGCGACAGATACGCAGTATTTT

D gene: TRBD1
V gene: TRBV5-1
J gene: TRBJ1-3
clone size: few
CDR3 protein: CASSPRDREAGNTIYF
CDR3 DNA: TGCGCCAGCAGCCCAAGGGACAGGGAAGCTGGAAACACCATATATTTT

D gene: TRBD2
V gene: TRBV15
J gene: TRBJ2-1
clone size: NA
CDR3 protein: CATSRDRSGIIDEQFF
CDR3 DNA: TGTGCCACCAGCAGAGATCGTAGCGGGATAATCGATGAGCAGTTCTTC

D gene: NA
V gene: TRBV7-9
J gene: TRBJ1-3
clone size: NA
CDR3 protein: CASSQTRSGAGNTIYF
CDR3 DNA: TGTGCCAGCAGCCAAACCAGATCGGGGGCTGGAAACACCATATATTTT

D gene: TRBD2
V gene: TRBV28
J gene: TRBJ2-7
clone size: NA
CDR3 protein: CASKPSGGTSYEQYF
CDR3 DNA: TGTGCCAGCAAGCCCAGCGGGGGCACTTCCTACGAGCAGTACTTC

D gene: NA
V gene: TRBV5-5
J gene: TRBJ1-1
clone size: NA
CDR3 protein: CASSFPLGGADTEAFF
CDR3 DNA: TGTGCCAGCAGCTTTCCACTGGGAGGGGCGGACACTGAAGCTTTCTTT

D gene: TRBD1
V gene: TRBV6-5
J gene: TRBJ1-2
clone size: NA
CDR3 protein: CASSPTGGGGYGYTF
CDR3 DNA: TGTGCCAGCAGCCCGACCGGAGGGGGCGGCTATGGCTACACCTTC

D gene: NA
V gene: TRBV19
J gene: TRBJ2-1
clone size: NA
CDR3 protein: CASSPGGRDLWNNEQFF
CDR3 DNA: TGTGCCAGTAGCCCTGGGGGCCGGGACCTGTGGAACAATGAGCAGTTCTTC

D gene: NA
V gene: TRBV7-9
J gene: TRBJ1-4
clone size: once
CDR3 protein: CASKTPTNEKLFF
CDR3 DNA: TGTGCCAGCAAGACACCAACTAATGAAAAACTGTTTTTT

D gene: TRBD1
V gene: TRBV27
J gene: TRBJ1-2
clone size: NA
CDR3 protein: CASRRTGGNYGYTF
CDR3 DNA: TGTGCCAGCAGGCGGACAGGGGGAAACTATGGCTACACCTTC

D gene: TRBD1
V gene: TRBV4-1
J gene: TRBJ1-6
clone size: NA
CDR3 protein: CASSGRDGTVVSPLHF
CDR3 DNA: TGCGCCAGCAGCGGACGAGACGGGACAGTAGTTTCACCCCTCCACTTT

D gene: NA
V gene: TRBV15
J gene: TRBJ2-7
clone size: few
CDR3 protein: CATSRVGGSAYEQYF
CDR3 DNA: TGTGCCACCAGCAGAGTAGGAGGGTCCGCCTACGAGCAGTACTTC

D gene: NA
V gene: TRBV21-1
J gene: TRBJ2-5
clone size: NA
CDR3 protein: CASSNSGLASETQYF
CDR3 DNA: TGTGCCAGCAGCAATTCAGGACTAGCGTCAGAGACCCAGTACTTC